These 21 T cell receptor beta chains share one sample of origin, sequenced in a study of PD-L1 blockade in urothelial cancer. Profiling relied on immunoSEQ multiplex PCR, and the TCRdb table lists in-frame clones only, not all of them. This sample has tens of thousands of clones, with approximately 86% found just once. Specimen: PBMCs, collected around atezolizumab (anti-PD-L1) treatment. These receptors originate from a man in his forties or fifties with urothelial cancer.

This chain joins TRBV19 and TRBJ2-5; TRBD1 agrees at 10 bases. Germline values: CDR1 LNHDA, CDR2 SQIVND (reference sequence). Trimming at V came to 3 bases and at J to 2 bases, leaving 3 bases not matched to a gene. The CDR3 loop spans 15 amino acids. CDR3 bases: TGTGCCAGTAGTATCCTGGACAGGGGGCAAGAGACCCAGTACTTC. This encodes CASSILDRGQETQYF.

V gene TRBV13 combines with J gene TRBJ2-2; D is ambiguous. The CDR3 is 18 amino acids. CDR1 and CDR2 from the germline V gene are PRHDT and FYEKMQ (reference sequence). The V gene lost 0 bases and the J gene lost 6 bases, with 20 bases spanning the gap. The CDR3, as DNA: TGTGCCAGCAGCTTAGGGGCGACGCCGATCGCGGCGTCCGGGGAGCTGTTTTTT. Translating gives CASSLGATPIAASGELFF.

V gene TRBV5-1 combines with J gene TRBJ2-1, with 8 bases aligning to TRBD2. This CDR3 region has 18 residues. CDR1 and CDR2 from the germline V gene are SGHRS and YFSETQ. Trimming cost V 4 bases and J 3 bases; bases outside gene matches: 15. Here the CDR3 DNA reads TGCGCCAGCAGCACCGGGACTAGATTATCGAAGGGCTACAATGAGCAGTTCTTC. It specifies CASSTGTRLSKGYNEQFF. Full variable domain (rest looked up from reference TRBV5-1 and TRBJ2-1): KAGVTQTPRYLIKTRGQQVTLSCSPISGHRSVSWYQQTPGQGLQFLFEYFSETQRNKGNFPGRFSGRQFSNSRSEMNVSTLELGDSALYLCASSTGTRLSKGYNEQFFGPGTRLTVL.

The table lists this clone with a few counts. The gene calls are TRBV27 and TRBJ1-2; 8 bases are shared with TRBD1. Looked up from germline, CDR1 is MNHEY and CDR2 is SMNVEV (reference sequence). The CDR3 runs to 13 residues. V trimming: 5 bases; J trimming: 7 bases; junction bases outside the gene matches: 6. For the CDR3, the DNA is TGTGCCAGCAGTCCATACGACAGGGGTGGCTACACCTTC. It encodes CASSPYDRGGYTF.

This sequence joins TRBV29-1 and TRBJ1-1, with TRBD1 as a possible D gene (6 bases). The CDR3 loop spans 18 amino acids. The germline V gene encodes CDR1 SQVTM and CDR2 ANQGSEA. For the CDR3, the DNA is TGCGGACCGATGAAAGGGAGAGTTATTAGCGTCAGGGGCACTGAAGCTTTCTTT. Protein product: CGPMKGRVISVRGTEAFF.

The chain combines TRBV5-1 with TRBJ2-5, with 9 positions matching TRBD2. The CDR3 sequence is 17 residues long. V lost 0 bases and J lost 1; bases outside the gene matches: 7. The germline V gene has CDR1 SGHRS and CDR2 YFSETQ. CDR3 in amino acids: CASSLVASGDPQETQYF. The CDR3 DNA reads TGCGCCAGCAGCTTGGTGGCTAGCGGGGACCCCCAAGAGACCCAGTACTTC.

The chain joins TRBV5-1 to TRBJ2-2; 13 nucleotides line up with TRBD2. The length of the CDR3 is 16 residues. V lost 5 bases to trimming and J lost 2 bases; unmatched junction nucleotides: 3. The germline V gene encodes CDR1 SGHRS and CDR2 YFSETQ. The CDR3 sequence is CASRGTSGANTGELFF. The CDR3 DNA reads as TGCGCCAGCAGGGGGACTAGCGGGGCCAACACCGGGGAGCTGTTTTTT.

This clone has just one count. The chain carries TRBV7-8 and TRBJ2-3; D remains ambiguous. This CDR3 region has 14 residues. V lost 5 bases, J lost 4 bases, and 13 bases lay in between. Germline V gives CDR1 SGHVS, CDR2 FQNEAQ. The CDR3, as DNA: TGTGCCAGCAGCCCACCCCGAGTGGCAGATACGCAGTATTTT. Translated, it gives CASSPPRVADTQYF.

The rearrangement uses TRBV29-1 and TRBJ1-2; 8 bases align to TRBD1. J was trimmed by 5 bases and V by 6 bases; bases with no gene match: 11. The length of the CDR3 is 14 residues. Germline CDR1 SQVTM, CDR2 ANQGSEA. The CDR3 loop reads CSVETGGLWYGYTF. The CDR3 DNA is TGCAGCGTGGAAACAGGGGGGTTATGGTATGGCTACACCTTC. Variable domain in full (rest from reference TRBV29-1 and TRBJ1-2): SAVISQKPSRDICQRGTSLTIQCQVDSQVTMMFWYRQQPGQSLTLIATANQGSEATYESGFVIDKFPISRPNLTFSTLTVSNMSPEDSSIYLCSVETGGLWYGYTFGSGTRLTVV.

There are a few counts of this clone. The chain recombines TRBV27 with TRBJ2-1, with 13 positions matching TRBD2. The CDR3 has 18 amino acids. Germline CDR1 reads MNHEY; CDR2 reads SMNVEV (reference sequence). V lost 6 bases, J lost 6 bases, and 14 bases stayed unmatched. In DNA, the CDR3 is TGTGCCAGCAGACCCACCGAGGAACTAGCGGGGGGGCTCAATGAGCAGTTCTTC. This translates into CASRPTEELAGGLNEQFF.

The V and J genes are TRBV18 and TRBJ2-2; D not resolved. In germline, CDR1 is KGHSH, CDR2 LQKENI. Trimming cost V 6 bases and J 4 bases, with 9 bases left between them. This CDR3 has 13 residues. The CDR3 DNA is TGTGCCAGCTCTCGTGGCGGCACCGGGGAGCTGTTTTTT. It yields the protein CASSRGGTGELFF.

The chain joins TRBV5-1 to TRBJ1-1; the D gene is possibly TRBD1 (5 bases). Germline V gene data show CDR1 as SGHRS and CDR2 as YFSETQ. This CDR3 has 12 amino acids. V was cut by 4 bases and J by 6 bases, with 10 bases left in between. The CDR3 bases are TGCGCCAGCAGCCCTCAGGGTCCTGAAGCTTTCTTT. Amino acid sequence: CASSPQGPEAFF.

The CDR3 region has the DNA TGCGCCAGCAGCGCCGGACTAGCAGCGGACACAGATACGCAGTATTTT. It translates to CASSAGLAADTDTQYF. This rearrangement joins TRBV5-1 to TRBJ2-3; 8 bases fit TRBD2. This CDR3 comprises 16 residues. With V trimmed by 4 bases and J by 2 bases, 9 bases remained unmatched. Germline V gene lookup returns CDR1 SGHRS and CDR2 YFSETQ.

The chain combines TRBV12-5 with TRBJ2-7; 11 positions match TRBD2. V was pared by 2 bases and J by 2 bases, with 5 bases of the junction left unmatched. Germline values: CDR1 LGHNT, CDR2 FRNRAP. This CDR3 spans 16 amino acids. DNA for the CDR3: TGTGCTAGTGGTTTGTCGACTAGCGGGAAGACCTACGAGCAGTACTTC. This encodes CASGLSTSGKTYEQYF.

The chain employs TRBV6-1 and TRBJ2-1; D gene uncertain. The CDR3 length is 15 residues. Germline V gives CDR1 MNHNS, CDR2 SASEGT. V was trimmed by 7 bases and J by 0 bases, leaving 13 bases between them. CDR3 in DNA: TGTGCCAGCAACCCAGCGCCAAGCTCCTACAATGAGCAGTTCTTC. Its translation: CASNPAPSSYNEQFF.

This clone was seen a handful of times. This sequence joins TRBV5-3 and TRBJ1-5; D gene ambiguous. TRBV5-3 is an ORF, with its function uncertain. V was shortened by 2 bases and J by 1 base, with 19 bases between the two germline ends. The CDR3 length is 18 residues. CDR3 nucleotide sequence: TGTGCCAGAAGCTTAGAACCCCTTGAGGGCTTGAGCAATCAGCCCCAGCATTTT. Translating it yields CARSLEPLEGLSNQPQHF.

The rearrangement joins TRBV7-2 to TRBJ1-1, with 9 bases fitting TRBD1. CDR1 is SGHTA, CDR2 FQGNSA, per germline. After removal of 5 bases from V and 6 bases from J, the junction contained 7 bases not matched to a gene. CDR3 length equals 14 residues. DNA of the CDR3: TGTGCCAGCAGCCCACAGGGGGCTATCCCTGAAGCTTTCTTT. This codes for CASSPQGAIPEAFF. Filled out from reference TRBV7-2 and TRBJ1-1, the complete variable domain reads GAGVSQSPSNKVTEKGKDVELRCDPISGHTALYWYRQSLGQGLEFLIYFQGNSAPDKSGLPSDRFSAERTGGSVSTLTIQRTQQEDSAVYLCASSPQGAIPEAFFGQGTRLTVV.

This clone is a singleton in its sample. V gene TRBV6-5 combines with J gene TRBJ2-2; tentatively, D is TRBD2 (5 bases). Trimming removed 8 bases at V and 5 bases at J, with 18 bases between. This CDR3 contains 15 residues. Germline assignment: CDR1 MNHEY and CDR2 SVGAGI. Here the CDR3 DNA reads TGTGCCAGCGGCACCGCGCATCGGGGTACCGGGGAGCTGTTTTTT. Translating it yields CASGTAHRGTGELFF.

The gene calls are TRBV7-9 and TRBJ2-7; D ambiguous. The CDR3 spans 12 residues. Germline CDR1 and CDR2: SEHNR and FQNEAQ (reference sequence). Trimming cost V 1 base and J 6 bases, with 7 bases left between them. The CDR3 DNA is TGTGCCAGCAGCTTAGTGGGCCCCGAGCAGTACTTC. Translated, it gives CASSLVGPEQYF.

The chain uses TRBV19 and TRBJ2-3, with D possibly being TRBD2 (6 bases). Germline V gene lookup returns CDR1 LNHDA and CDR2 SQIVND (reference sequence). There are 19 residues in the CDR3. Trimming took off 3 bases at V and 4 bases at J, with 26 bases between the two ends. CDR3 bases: TGTGCCAGTAGTATCAGTCGAGCGGGTACGACCCTAATGGCAGATACGCAGTATTTT. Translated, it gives CASSISRAGTTLMADTQYF. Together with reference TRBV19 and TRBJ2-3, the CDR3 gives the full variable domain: DGGITQSPKYLFRKEGQNVTLSCEQNLNHDAMYWYRQDPGQGLRLIYYSQIVNDFQKGDIAEGYSVSREKKESFPLTVTSAQKNPTAFYLCASSISRAGTTLMADTQYFGPGTRLTVL.

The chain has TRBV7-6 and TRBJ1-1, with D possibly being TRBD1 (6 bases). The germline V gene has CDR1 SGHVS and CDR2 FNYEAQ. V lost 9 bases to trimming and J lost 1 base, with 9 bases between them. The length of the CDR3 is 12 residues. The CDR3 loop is CASQGWNTEAFF. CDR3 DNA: TGTGCCAGTCAGGGGTGGAACACTGAAGCTTTCTTT. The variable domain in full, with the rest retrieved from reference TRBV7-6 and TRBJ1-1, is GAGVSQSPRYKVTKRGQDVALRCDPISGHVSLYWYRQALGQGPEFLTYFNYEAQQDKSGLPNDRFSAERPEGSISTLTIQRTEQRDSAMYRCASQGWNTEAFFGQGTRLTVV.